This T cell receptor (beta chain) was retrieved from a study of STAT5B mutations in CD4+ large granular lymphocyte leukemia. General study results and limits: Patient CD4-sorted repertoires looked more clonal than healthy CD4+ repertoires, even without putative leukemic clones. Data were not HLA-matched across samples.

This clone has a handful of counts. Its specificity is not known. This was a survey-level run. Authors' processing steps: A productive frequency of 2.59 x 10-5 was the lowest detectable. The protocol was immunoSEQ multiplex PCR, while the TCRdb copy is restricted to in-frame clones and leaves out a portion. V and J calls and clone size are copied from that table; D and trimming were computed from the DNA. The data contain approximately 32,000 clones, 72% of them seen just once; the ten biggest clones take up 1.5% to 2.5%. This CDR3 has 13 residues. V gave up 2 bases and J gave up 8 bases, with 9 bases separating them. Germline-derived CDR1 and CDR2 are MNHNY and SVGAGI (reference sequence).

The TCR originated in a human donor in good health. Specimen: CD4+ T cells from blood buffy coats. The genes are TRBV6-6 and TRBJ1-4, with a possible D match to TRBD1 (5 bases). CDR3 protein: CASSYRAGEKLFF. The CDR3 DNA sequence: TGTGCCAGCAGTTACAGGGCAGGGGAAAAACTGTTTTTT.